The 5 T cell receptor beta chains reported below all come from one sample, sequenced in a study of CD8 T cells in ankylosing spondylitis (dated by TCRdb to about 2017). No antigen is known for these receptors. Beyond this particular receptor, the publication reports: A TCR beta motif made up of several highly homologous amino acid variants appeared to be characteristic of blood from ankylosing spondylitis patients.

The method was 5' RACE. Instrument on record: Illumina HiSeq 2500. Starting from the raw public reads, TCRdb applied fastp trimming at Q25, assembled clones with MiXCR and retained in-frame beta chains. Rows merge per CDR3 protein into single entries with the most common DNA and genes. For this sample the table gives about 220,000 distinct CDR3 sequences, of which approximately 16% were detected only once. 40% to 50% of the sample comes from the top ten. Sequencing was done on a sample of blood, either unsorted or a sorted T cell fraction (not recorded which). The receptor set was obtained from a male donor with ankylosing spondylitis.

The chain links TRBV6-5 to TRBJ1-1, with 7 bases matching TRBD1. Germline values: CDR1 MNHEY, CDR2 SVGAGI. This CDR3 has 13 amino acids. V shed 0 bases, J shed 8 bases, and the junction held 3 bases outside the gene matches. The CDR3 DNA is TGTGCCAGCAGTTACTCGAAGACAGGGGAAGCTTTCTTT. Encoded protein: CASSYSKTGEAFF.

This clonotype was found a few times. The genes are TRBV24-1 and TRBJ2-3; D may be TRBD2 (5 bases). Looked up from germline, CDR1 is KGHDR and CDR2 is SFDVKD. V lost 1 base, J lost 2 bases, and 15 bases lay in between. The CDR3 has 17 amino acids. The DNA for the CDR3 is TGTGCCACCAGTGATTTTGGACGCGGGTCCTCCACAGATACGCAGTATTTT. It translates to CATSDFGRGSSTDTQYF.

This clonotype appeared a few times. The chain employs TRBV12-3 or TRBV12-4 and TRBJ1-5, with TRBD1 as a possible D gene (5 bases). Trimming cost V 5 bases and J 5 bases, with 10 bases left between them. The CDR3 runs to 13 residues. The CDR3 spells CASSEGPHQPQHF. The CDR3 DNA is TGTGCCAGCAGTGAGGGACCTCATCAGCCCCAGCATTTT.

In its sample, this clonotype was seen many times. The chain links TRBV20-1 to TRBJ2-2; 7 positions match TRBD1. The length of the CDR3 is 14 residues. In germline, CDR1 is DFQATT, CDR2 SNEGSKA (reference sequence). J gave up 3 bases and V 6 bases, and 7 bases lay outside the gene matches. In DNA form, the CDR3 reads TGCAGTGCCACCGAACAGGGGCACACCGGGGAGCTGTTTTTT. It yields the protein CSATEQGHTGELFF.

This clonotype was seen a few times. CDR3 region: CASSLALGGRYNEQFF. For the CDR3, the DNA is TGTGCCAGCAGCTTAGCGCTGGGGGGGCGATACAATGAGCAGTTCTTC. The chain combines TRBV11-1 with TRBJ2-1; a possible D gene is TRBD2 (7 bases). V lost 0 bases and J 4 bases, leaving 13 bases between the germline ends. Looked up from germline, CDR1 is SGHAT and CDR2 is FQDESV (reference sequence). The CDR3 is made up of 16 amino acids.